This TCR beta chain was recorded in a study of blood T cell repertoires in COVID-19. Across the study: Researchers got acute and convalescent COVID-19 samples from the United States, Italy and Spain. T cells, B-cell-depleted T cells, or PBMCs provided the cDNA or gDNA that served as material.

This table comes from immunoSEQ multiplex PCR, and its TCRdb copy is limited to in-frame clones, with some not included. Of over 200,000 clones listed, over 80% are singletons. This TCR came from a human donor in a cohort sampled during active COVID-19. The sequenced material came from peripheral blood.

Written as DNA, the CDR3 is TGTGCCAGCAGTTTCCAGCGGAGGGACAATGAGCAGTTCTTC. It specifies CASSFQRRDNEQFF. This chain connects TRBV27 to TRBJ2-1, with D maybe TRBD2 (6 bases). Germline V lookup: CDR1 MNHEY, CDR2 SMNVEV (reference sequence). The length of the CDR3 is 14 residues. V gave up 3 bases and J gave up 5 bases, with 11 bases separating them.